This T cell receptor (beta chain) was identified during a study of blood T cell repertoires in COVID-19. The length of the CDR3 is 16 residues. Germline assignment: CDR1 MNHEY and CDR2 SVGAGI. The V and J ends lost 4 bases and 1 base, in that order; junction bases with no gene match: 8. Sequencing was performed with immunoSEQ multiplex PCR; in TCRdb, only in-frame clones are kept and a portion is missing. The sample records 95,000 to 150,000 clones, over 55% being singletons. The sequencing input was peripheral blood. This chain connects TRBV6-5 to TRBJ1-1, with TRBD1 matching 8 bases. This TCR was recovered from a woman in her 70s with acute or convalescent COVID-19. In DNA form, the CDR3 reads TGTGCCAGCAGTTCCTTCTCAGGGGGCCGGAACACTGAAGCTTTCTTT. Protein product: CASSSFSGGRNTEAFF.